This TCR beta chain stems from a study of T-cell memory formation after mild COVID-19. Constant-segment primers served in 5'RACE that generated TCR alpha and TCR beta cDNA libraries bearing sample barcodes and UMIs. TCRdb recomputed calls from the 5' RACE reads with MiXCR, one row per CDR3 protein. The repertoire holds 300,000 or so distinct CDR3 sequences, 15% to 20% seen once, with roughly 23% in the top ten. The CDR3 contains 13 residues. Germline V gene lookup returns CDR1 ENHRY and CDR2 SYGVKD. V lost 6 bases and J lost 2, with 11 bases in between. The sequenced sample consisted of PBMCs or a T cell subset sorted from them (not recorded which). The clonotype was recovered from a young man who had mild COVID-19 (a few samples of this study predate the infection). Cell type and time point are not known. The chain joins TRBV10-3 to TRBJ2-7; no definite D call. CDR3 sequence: CAISEDKPYEQYF. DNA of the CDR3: TGTGCCATCAGCGAAGACAAACCCTACGAGCAGTACTTC.